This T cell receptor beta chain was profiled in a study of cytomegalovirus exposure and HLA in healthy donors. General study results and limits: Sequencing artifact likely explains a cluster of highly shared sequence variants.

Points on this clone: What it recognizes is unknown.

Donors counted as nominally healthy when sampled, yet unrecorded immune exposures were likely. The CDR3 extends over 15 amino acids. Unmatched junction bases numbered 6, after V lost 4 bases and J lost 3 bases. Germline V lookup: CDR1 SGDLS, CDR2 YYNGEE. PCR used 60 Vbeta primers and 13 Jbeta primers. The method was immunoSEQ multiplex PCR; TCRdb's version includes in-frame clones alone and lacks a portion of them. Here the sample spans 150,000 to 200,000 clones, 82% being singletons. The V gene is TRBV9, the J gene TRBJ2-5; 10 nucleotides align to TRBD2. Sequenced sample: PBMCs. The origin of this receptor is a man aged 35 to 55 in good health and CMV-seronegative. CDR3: CASSLTGTSEETQYF. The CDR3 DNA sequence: TGTGCCAGCAGCCTAACCGGGACTAGCGAAGAGACCCAGTACTTC.